This T cell receptor (beta chain) stems from a study of blood T cell repertoires in COVID-19. Study-wide context: Sites across the United States, Italy and Spain contributed samples from acute and convalescent COVID-19. From T cells, B-cell-depleted T cells, or PBMCs came the material, which was cDNA or gDNA.

In the study's own analysis: Scientists estimated how many nucleated cells there were by amplifying reference gene primers. Using immunoSEQ multiplex PCR, the repertoire was profiled, and TCRdb retains in-frame clones only, with some absent. Clone size and V and J calls were adopted from that table, with D and trimming inferred from the DNA. The repertoire has some 260,000 clones, approximately 79% of them found once; the top ten carry 3% to 4%. Germline lookup yields CDR1 SGHRS and CDR2 YFSETQ. This CDR3 contains 14 residues. Trimming at V came to 4 bases and at J to 7 bases, leaving 7 bases not matched to a gene.

The receptor was isolated from a woman in her 40s with active or convalescent COVID-19. The sequencing sample was made of peripheral blood. The rearrangement uses TRBV5-1 and TRBJ1-2; 10 bases are a match to TRBD1. CDR3 nucleotides: TGCGCCAGCAGCCCGGGACAGGGGAGCGGTGGCTACACCTTC. Translating it yields CASSPGQGSGGYTF.